Listed here are 28 T cell receptor beta chains from one sample, sequenced in a study of CD8+ T cells in alopecia areata. Treatment specified: oral pan-JAK inhibitor, 5-10 mg twice daily. Reverse transcribed after extraction, RNA yielded cDNA as the sequencing template. Profiling relied on immunoSEQ multiplex PCR, and the TCRdb table lists in-frame clones only, not all of them. The top ten hold 5.5% of the sample, which has 200,000 or so clones, 55% to 75% seen once. The source was CD4+ T cells sorted from blood, collected at week 24, from a patient treated with tofacitinib. The receptors were gathered from a human donor with alopecia areata.

The chain recombines TRBV4-1 with TRBJ2-3, with D possibly being TRBD2 (5 bases). This CDR3 is 16 amino acids long. Looked up from germline, CDR1 is MGHRA and CDR2 is YSYEKL. V lost 1 base and J 0 bases, leaving 11 bases between the germline ends. CDR3 nucleotide sequence: TGCGCCAGCAGCCAAGGTTCCGACTACAGCACAGATACGCAGTATTTT. Translating it yields CASSQGSDYSTDTQYF.

The gene calls are TRBV10-3 and TRBJ1-4, with D possibly TRBD1 on 5 matching bases. Looked up from germline, CDR1 is ENHRY and CDR2 is SYGVKD. This CDR3 spans 16 amino acids. Trimming left V 10 bases short and J 10 bases short, with 28 bases between. Here the CDR3 reads CATREIETTGMGKLFF. In nucleotides, the CDR3 is TGTGCCACCCGAGAGATCGAAACAACAGGAATGGGAAAACTGTTTTTT.

The rearrangement links TRBV5-6 to TRBJ2-4; 7 nucleotides line up with TRBD2. CDR3 length equals 17 residues. J lost 1 base, V lost 4 bases, and 11 bases had no gene match. Germline loops: CDR1 SGHDT, CDR2 YYEEEE. The CDR3 nucleotides are TGTGCCAGCAGCCCGGTGGGCTTGCGGGAGGCCAAAAACATTCAGTACTTC. Amino acid sequence: CASSPVGLREAKNIQYF.

V and J are TRBV4-1 and TRBJ2-3, with 11 bases identical to TRBD2. This CDR3 comprises 15 residues. J was trimmed by 4 bases and V by 0 bases; bases with no gene match: 0. Per germline, CDR1 MGHRA and CDR2 YSYEKL. CDR3: CASSQETSGADTQYF. Written as DNA, the CDR3 is TGCGCCAGCAGCCAAGAGACTAGCGGGGCAGATACGCAGTATTTT.

The genes are TRBV5-1 and TRBJ2-1; D uncertain. Trimming took off 3 bases at V and 0 bases at J, with 10 bases between the two ends. Germline V lookup: CDR1 SGHRS, CDR2 YFSETQ. The CDR3 sequence is 15 residues long. CDR3 nucleotides: TGCGCCAGCAGCTCCTTGACCAGCTCCTACAATGAGCAGTTCTTC. It codes for CASSSLTSSYNEQFF.

V is TRBV30 and J is TRBJ2-1; tentatively, D is TRBD2 (5 bases). The germline V gene encodes CDR1 GTSNPN and CDR2 SVGIG (reference sequence). This CDR3 has 14 amino acids. Trimming stripped 4 bases from V and 1 base from J, with 11 bases between. DNA of the CDR3: TGTGCCTGGACCAGGACTTCTTCCTACAATGAGCAGTTCTTC. Translated: CAWTRTSSYNEQFF.

This clone has just a few counts. The chain links TRBV10-2 to TRBJ2-1; the match to TRBD2 covers 11 bases. Germline V CDR1 and CDR2: WSHSY, SAAADI. With 5 bases clipped from V and 7 bases from J, the junction kept 7 bases outside the gene matches. The CDR3 extends over 15 amino acids. CDR3 nucleotide sequence: TGCGCCAGCAGTCTAGCGGGGGGCCTCGCGAATGAGCAGTTCTTC. Translated, it gives CASSLAGGLANEQFF.

The J gene is TRBJ2-7, the V gene TRBV27, with D possibly matching TRBD1 (5 bases). Between the trimmed V and J ends, which lost 3 bases and 2 bases, there was a span of 14 bases. This CDR3 is 15 amino acids long. The V gene's germline CDR1 is MNHEY and CDR2 SMNVEV (reference sequence). The CDR3 DNA reads as TGTGCCAGCAGTTTCGCCTCGACAGCTACCTACGAGCAGTACTTC. It yields the protein CASSFASTATYEQYF.

V gene TRBV4-2 combines with J gene TRBJ2-3, with TRBD2 matching over 7 bases. Trimming removed 6 bases from V and 4 bases from J; junction bases left unmatched: 13. The CDR3 contains 16 residues. Germline CDR1 and CDR2: LGHNA and YNFKEQ. The CDR3 spells CASSRSPGGKADTQYF. The CDR3 nucleotides are TGTGCCAGCAGTCGTTCCCCGGGGGGTAAGGCAGATACGCAGTATTTT.

This chain joins TRBV2 and TRBJ2-3; TRBD2 might be the D (6 bases). The CDR3 is 17 amino acids. V shed 2 bases and J shed 0 bases, with 15 bases lying between them. From germline, CDR1 is SNHLY and CDR2 FYNNEI. The CDR3 is CASSEQGGARSTDTQYF. CDR3 in DNA: TGTGCCAGCAGTGAACAGGGCGGGGCGAGAAGCACAGATACGCAGTATTTT.

In DNA form, the CDR3 reads TGCAGCGTTGTTCTCGCCAGCGGGAGTGACAATGAGCAGTTCTTC. Its protein is CSVVLASGSDNEQFF. The chain employs TRBV29-1 and TRBJ2-1; 8 positions agree with TRBD2. V dropped 4 bases and J dropped 5; count of bases not matched to a gene: 10. Germline loops: CDR1 SQVTM, CDR2 ANQGSEA. This CDR3 contains 15 residues.

There are a few counts of this clone. The rearrangement uses TRBV29-1 and TRBJ2-7, with 11 nucleotides matching TRBD1. Trimming took 7 bases from V and 0 from J; bases not matched to a gene: 5. Looked up from germline, CDR1 is SQVTM and CDR2 is ANQGSEA. CDR3 length equals 14 residues. The CDR3 reads CSGIGTGGSYEQYF. For the CDR3, the DNA is TGCAGCGGGATAGGGACAGGGGGCTCCTACGAGCAGTACTTC.

This chain connects TRBV4-1 to TRBJ1-4, with 8 positions matching TRBD1. V gave up 2 bases and J gave up 7 bases; unmatched junction bases: 6. Germline assignment: CDR1 MGHRA and CDR2 YSYEKL. The length of the CDR3 is 15 residues. CDR3 region: CASSQLGTGSEKLFF. The CDR3 DNA sequence: TGCGCCAGCAGCCAACTCGGGACAGGCAGTGAAAAACTGTTTTTT.

There are a few counts of this clone. The chain has TRBV4-3 and TRBJ2-1, with D unclear. The ends were cut back, 0 bases at V and 7 bases at J, with 7 bases in the middle. The length of the CDR3 is 13 residues. CDR1 is LGHNA, CDR2 YSLEER, per germline. CDR3 amino acids: CASSQDLPNEQFF. For the CDR3, the DNA is TGCGCCAGCAGCCAAGATCTGCCAAATGAGCAGTTCTTC.

The chain joins TRBV7-2 to TRBJ2-5, with D perhaps being TRBD1 or TRBD2 (5 bases each). Germline V gene sequence: CDR1 SGHTA, CDR2 FQGNSA. The CDR3 runs to 18 residues. Trimming stripped 0 bases from V and 0 bases from J, with 17 bases between. As DNA, the CDR3 is TGTGCCAGCAGCTTAGCCGCCCAGGGACGGGGATACCAAGAGACCCAGTACTTC. Translation: CASSLAAQGRGYQETQYF.

The chain is built from TRBV7-9 and TRBJ2-5, with D maybe TRBD2 (6 bases). Trimming shortened V by 3 bases and J by 9 bases, and 20 bases separated the two germline ends. Looked up from germline, CDR1 is SEHNR and CDR2 is FQNEAQ (reference sequence). This CDR3 contains 15 residues. The CDR3 nucleotides read TGTGCCAGCAGCTTCCTCCGTACATCTACGGGGGCCCAGTACTTC. It translates to CASSFLRTSTGAQYF.

The rearrangement links TRBV30 to TRBJ1-1; possibly TRBD1 for D (5 bases). Germline-derived CDR1 and CDR2 are GTSNPN and SVGIG (reference sequence). The CDR3 extends over 14 amino acids. V was clipped by 5 bases and J by 1 base, with 14 bases between them. The CDR3 here is CAWGLRVTNTEAFF. The DNA of the CDR3 is TGTGCCTGGGGACTCAGGGTTACGAACACTGAAGCTTTCTTT.

The genes are TRBV2 and TRBJ2-1; perhaps TRBD1 as D (6 bases). V lost 0 bases and J lost 9, with 9 bases in between. Germline lookup yields CDR1 SNHLY and CDR2 FYNNEI. The CDR3 loop spans 13 amino acids. The CDR3 is CASSEAKGGEQFF. In DNA, the CDR3 is TGTGCCAGCAGTGAAGCGAAAGGGGGTGAGCAGTTCTTC.

This chain connects TRBV19 to TRBJ2-1, with D possibly matching TRBD2 (6 bases). V was cut by 3 bases and J by 4 bases, with 19 bases left in between. CDR3 length equals 17 residues. In germline, CDR1 is LNHDA, CDR2 SQIVND (reference sequence). This chain's CDR3 is CASSMARLVGGYNEQFF. The CDR3 DNA follows: TGTGCCAGTAGTATGGCCCGACTAGTTGGGGGATACAATGAGCAGTTCTTC.

DNA for the CDR3: TGTGCCAGCGGGGAGGAGAGAGACGAGCAGTACTTC. Translation gives CASGEERDEQYF. V and J are TRBV25-1 and TRBJ2-7; D possibly corresponds to TRBD2 (6 bases). V was cut by 8 bases and J by 5 bases, with 13 bases left in between. CDR1 and CDR2 from the germline V gene are MGHDK and SYGVNS. The CDR3 is made up of 12 amino acids.

This clone was seen more than once but under ten times. This chain joins TRBV5-1 and TRBJ2-3; D remains unclear. Trimming left V 0 bases short and J 1 base short, with 9 bases between. The germline CDR1 and CDR2 sequences are SGHRS and YFSETQ. The CDR3 has 15 amino acids. As DNA, the CDR3 is TGCGCCAGCAGCTTGGGGTATCTAGGCACAGATACGCAGTATTTT. It yields the protein CASSLGYLGTDTQYF.

The rearrangement uses TRBV27 and TRBJ1-5; 7 bases line up with TRBD1. V lost 8 bases and J lost 1; bases outside the gene matches: 11. Germline V gene data show CDR1 as MNHEY and CDR2 as SMNVEV (reference sequence). CDR3 length: 16 amino acids. The CDR3 reads CASFVDRAVSNQPQHF. The CDR3, as DNA: TGTGCCAGCTTTGTTGACAGGGCTGTCAGCAATCAGCCCCAGCATTTT.

This clone is a singleton in its sample. The chain combines TRBV2 with TRBJ2-1, with 10 bases identical to TRBD2. This CDR3 contains 15 residues. Germline values: CDR1 SNHLY, CDR2 FYNNEI. The trim removed 5 bases at V and 1 base at J, leaving 2 bases unmatched. CDR3 protein: CASSRLAGSYNEQFF. The DNA of the CDR3 is TGTGCCAGCAGTCGACTAGCGGGTTCCTACAATGAGCAGTTCTTC.

The rearrangement joins TRBV5-1 to TRBJ2-5; 7 bases line up with TRBD2. The CDR3 extends over 15 amino acids. V dropped 0 bases and J dropped 1; count of bases not matched to a gene: 3. Germline CDR1 and CDR2: SGHRS and YFSETQ. Here the CDR3 DNA reads TGCGCCAGCAGCTTGGGGGCTAGCGGCCAAGAGACCCAGTACTTC. Translation: CASSLGASGQETQYF. Based on the CDR3 plus reference TRBV5-1 and TRBJ2-5, the full variable domain is KAGVTQTPRYLIKTRGQQVTLSCSPISGHRSVSWYQQTPGQGLQFLFEYFSETQRNKGNFPGRFSGRQFSNSRSEMNVSTLELGDSALYLCASSLGASGQETQYFGPGTRLLVL.

V is TRBV29-1 and J is TRBJ2-5; tentatively, D is TRBD1 or TRBD2 (6 bases each). This CDR3 comprises 12 residues. CDR1 and CDR2 from the germline V gene are SQVTM and ANQGSEA. Trimming cost V 4 bases and J 5 bases, with 11 bases left between them. CDR3 amino acids: CSVGGGLETQYF. CDR3 nucleotides: TGCAGCGTTGGTGGGGGGCTGGAGACCCAGTACTTC.

The chain couples TRBV5-6 to TRBJ2-5; D unclear. The CDR3 sequence is 14 residues long. V lost 0 bases to trimming and J lost 0 bases, with 6 bases between them. Germline V gene data show CDR1 as SGHDT and CDR2 as YYEEEE. In DNA form, the CDR3 reads TGTGCCAGCAGCTTGGAGCAGTACCAAGAGACCCAGTACTTC. Amino acid sequence: CASSLEQYQETQYF.

This clone was seen a few times. The chain couples TRBV7-9 to TRBJ2-2; D remains ambiguous. Germline loops: CDR1 SEHNR, CDR2 FQNEAQ (reference sequence). CDR3 length equals 11 residues. Trimming removed 5 bases from V and 7 bases from J, with 5 bases in between. The CDR3 DNA sequence: TGTGCCAGCAGCCCGTACGGGGAGCTGTTTTTT. Translating gives CASSPYGELFF.

The V and J genes are TRBV4-2 and TRBJ2-1; no clear D. Looked up from germline, CDR1 is LGHNA and CDR2 is YNFKEQ. Trimming stripped 0 bases from V and 3 bases from J, with 3 bases between. There are 13 residues in the CDR3. The CDR3 DNA sequence: TGTGCCAGCAGCCAAGATTTCTACAATGAGCAGTTCTTC. This sequence encodes CASSQDFYNEQFF.